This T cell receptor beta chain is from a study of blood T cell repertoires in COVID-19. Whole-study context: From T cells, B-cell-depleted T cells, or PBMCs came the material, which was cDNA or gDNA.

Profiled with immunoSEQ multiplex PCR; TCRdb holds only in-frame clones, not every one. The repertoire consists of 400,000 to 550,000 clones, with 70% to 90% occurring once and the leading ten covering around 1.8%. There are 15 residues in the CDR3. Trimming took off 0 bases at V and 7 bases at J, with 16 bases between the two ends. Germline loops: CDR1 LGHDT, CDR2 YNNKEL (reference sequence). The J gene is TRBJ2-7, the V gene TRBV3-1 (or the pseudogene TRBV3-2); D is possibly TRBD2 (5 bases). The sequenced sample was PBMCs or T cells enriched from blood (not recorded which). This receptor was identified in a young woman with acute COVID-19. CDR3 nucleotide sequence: TGTGCCAGCAGCCAAGAGGCAGGCAATCCGGGGGAGCAGTACTTC. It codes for CASSQEAGNPGEQYF.